One and the same sample provided the 25 T cell receptor beta chains below, sequenced in a study of breast tumors, draining lymph nodes, adjacent tissues (dated by TCRdb to 2016 to 2017). Lymph node samples were obtained from the axillary draining lymph nodes of breast cancer patients. Library construction relied on multiplex PCR. Reads for this sample came from an Illumina HiSeq 2000. TCRdb trimmed the raw reads at Q25, called clones with MiXCR and kept productive beta chains. Under each unique CDR3 protein, matching rows form one entry showing the most common genes and DNA. In this sample the table shows over 150,000 distinct CDR3 sequences, 30% to 35% of which occur a single time. 3.5% to 4.5% of the sample is held by the ten biggest clonotypes. Sequencing was carried out using axillary lymph node tissue. The receptors were sampled from a female donor with breast cancer. Some clones in this sample may be carry-over from other donors' samples.

The V and J genes are TRBV10-1 and TRBJ1-4; no firm D call. Germline CDR1 is WNHNN and CDR2 is SYGVQD (reference sequence). CDR3 length: 16 residues. V gave up 1 base and J gave up 0 bases, with 9 bases separating them. In DNA, the CDR3 is TGCGCCAGCAGTGAGTTCAGGTTGGCAACTAATGAAAAACTGTTTTTT. Its protein product is CASSEFRLATNEKLFF.

Note on this clonotype: Being one base from a much bigger clone, this may be a read error. The chain employs TRBV7-3 and TRBJ2-5; the D is unclear. The CDR3 is 15 residues long. CDR1 is SGHTA and CDR2 is FQGTGA in the germline V gene. CDR3 region: CASSRAGGAQETQHF. The CDR3 bases are TGTGCCAGCAGTCGGGCTGGCGGTGCCCAAGAGACCCAGCACTTC.

At least ten counts were recorded for this clonotype. V gene TRBV7-9 combines with J gene TRBJ2-5, with TRBD1 matching 8 bases. CDR3 length equals 14 residues. The ends lost 5 bases at V and 4 bases at J; junction bases unmatched: 6. Germline values: CDR1 SEHNR, CDR2 FQNEAQ (reference sequence). The chain's CDR3 is CASSLNTGGETQYF. The CDR3 nucleotides read TGTGCCAGCAGCCTAAACACAGGGGGAGAGACCCAGTACTTC.

This sequence joins TRBV24-1 and TRBJ2-5; D possibly matches TRBD1 or TRBD2 (6 bases each). The CDR3 sequence is 14 residues long. Trimming shortened V by 5 bases and J by 4 bases, and 13 bases separated the two germline ends. The germline V gene has CDR1 KGHDR and CDR2 SFDVKD. In DNA, the CDR3 is TGTGCCACCAGTGGGGGGGCGCGCCGAGAGACCCAGTACTTC. This codes for CATSGGARRETQYF.

This clonotype has ten or more counts. This CDR3 is CASSRLLAGNYNEQFF. CDR3 DNA: TGTGCCAGCAGCAGATTACTAGCGGGTAATTACAATGAGCAGTTCTTC. The chain employs TRBV7-8 and TRBJ2-1; 9 bases match TRBD2. Trimming removed 5 bases from V and 4 bases from J; junction bases left unmatched: 9. This CDR3 has 16 amino acids. Germline V gene sequence: CDR1 SGHVS, CDR2 FQNEAQ.

The CDR3 sequence is CASSLEQGSHIYEQFF. The CDR3 nucleotides are TGCGCCAGCAGCTTGGAACAGGGCAGTCATATCTATGAGCAGTTCTTC. The chain employs TRBV5-1 and TRBJ2-1, with a possible D match to TRBD1 (6 bases). CDR1 is SGHRS, CDR2 YFSETQ, per germline. Trimming removed 0 bases from V and 8 bases from J, with 18 bases in between. This CDR3 region has 16 residues.

This clonotype was recorded many times. V usage is TRBV11-1 and J usage is TRBJ2-1, with D maybe TRBD1 (6 bases). The CDR3 is made up of 15 amino acids. V dropped 6 bases and J dropped 0 bases, with 12 bases sitting between them. CDR1 and CDR2 (germline): SGHAT, FQDESV (reference sequence). The DNA for the CDR3 is TGTGCCAGCAGTCAGACAGGTGTCTCCTACAATGAGCAGTTCTTC. Its translation is CASSQTGVSYNEQFF.

This clonotype was recorded only once. V and J are TRBV5-1 and TRBJ2-7; TRBD1 matches at 10 bases. Trimming removed 5 bases from V and 3 bases from J; junction bases left unmatched: 11. CDR1 is SGHRS and CDR2 is YFSETQ in the germline V gene. This CDR3 has 16 amino acids. CDR3 sequence: CASSLNGDRGIYEQYF. DNA of the CDR3: TGCGCCAGCAGTCTAAACGGGGACAGGGGTATCTACGAGCAGTACTTC.

This clonotype was detected many times. The V call is TRBV20-1, the J call TRBJ2-1, with 7 bases lining up with TRBD2. The V and J ends lost 3 bases and 8 bases, in that order; junction bases with no gene match: 13. The germline gives CDR1 DFQATT, CDR2 SNEGSKA (reference sequence). The CDR3 sequence is 15 residues long. The CDR3 DNA reads TGCAGTGCTAGTGTGGGCGGGAGAATATTCGATGAGCAGTTCTTC. This sequence encodes CSASVGGRIFDEQFF.

This chain uses TRBV13 with TRBJ2-1, with a weak D call TRBD1 (5 bases). The V and J ends lost 8 bases and 1 base respectively, with 15 bases between them. Per germline, CDR1 PRHDT and CDR2 FYEKMQ (reference sequence). The CDR3 is 15 amino acids. CDR3 DNA: TGTGCCAGCGGCTGGAAGGGGAAGTCCTACAATGAGCAGTTCTTC. This encodes CASGWKGKSYNEQFF.

This chain uses TRBV29-1 with TRBJ2-3; 8 bases are a match to TRBD1. Trimming removed 6 bases from V and 4 bases from J; junction bases left unmatched: 6. CDR1 SQVTM and CDR2 ANQGSEA come from the germline V gene. The CDR3 runs 13 residues. The CDR3 bases are TGCAGCGTCGGTGACAGGGGCGCAGATACGCAGTATTTT. The encoded protein is CSVGDRGADTQYF.

The chain employs TRBV7-3 and TRBJ1-3, with D tentatively TRBD1 (5 bases). The CDR3 contains 15 residues. The germline CDR1 and CDR2 sequences are SGHTA and FQGTGA. Trimming stripped 5 bases from V and 4 bases from J, with 15 bases between. CDR3 nucleotides: TGTGCCAGCAGCCTAGCTCCAGGGTGGGGAAACACCATATATTTT. This gives the protein CASSLAPGWGNTIYF.

There are many counts of this clonotype. V is TRBV5-1 and J is TRBJ1-2; 8 nucleotides match TRBD1. The CDR3 totals 14 residues. The V gene end was trimmed by 3 bases and the J gene end by 6 bases; junction bases not matched to a gene: 7. CDR1 and CDR2 (germline): SGHRS, YFSETQ. This chain's CDR3 is CASSSGQGWDGYTF. CDR3 sequence (DNA): TGCGCCAGCAGCTCTGGACAGGGCTGGGATGGCTACACCTTC.

This clonotype was detected many times. V gene TRBV20-1 combines with J gene TRBJ1-2; a possible D gene is TRBD1 (5 bases). Germline V CDR1 and CDR2: DFQATT, SNEGSKA (reference sequence). The CDR3 is 13 residues long. Trimming stripped 3 bases from V and 1 base from J, with 9 bases between. The CDR3 coding sequence is TGCAGTGCTAGGGCAGGGAATAACTATGGCTACACCTTC. Translation: CSARAGNNYGYTF.

This clonotype was recorded many times. The J gene is TRBJ2-2, the V gene TRBV7-9; TRBD1 aligns across 8 bases. This CDR3 contains 16 residues. Germline CDR1 SEHNR, CDR2 FQNEAQ (reference sequence). Trimming cost V 2 bases and J 2 bases; bases outside gene matches: 4. CDR3 DNA sequence: TGTGCCAGCAGCTTACTGCAGGGGGCAAACACCGGGGAGCTGTTTTTT. It codes for CASSLLQGANTGELFF.

V gene TRBV12-3 or TRBV12-4 combines with J gene TRBJ2-5, with D perhaps TRBD2 (5 bases). CDR3 length equals 14 residues. V was cut by 3 bases and J by 4 bases, with 12 bases left in between. CDR3 residues: CASSFPGIRETQYF. The CDR3 coding sequence is TGTGCCAGCAGTTTCCCCGGGATCCGAGAGACCCAGTACTTC.

The rearrangement joins TRBV3-1 to TRBJ2-7; 11 bases line up with TRBD2. CDR3 length: 20 amino acids. The germline V gene encodes CDR1 LGHDT and CDR2 YNNKEL (reference sequence). V gave up 2 bases and J gave up 0 bases; unmatched junction bases: 15. The CDR3: CASSQLTGTSGTSSSYEQYF. The CDR3 bases are TGTGCCAGCAGCCAACTCACCGGGACTAGCGGAACATCGAGCTCCTACGAGCAGTACTTC.

V gene TRBV5-6 combines with J gene TRBJ2-1; 7 positions match TRBD2. Per the germline V gene, CDR1 is SGHDT and CDR2 is YYEEEE. This CDR3 comprises 14 residues. The V gene end was trimmed by 4 bases and the J gene end by 5 bases; junction bases not matched to a gene: 6. The CDR3 protein is CASSRAGSDNEQFF. CDR3 bases: TGTGCCAGCAGCCGAGCGGGGAGCGACAATGAGCAGTTCTTC.

About this clonotype itself: A single base separates this from a much larger clone, so it may be a read error. V and J are TRBV11-3 and TRBJ2-2, with unresolved D. Trimming removed 5 bases from V and 4 bases from J, with 14 bases in between. The CDR3 is 15 amino acids. Germline V CDR1 and CDR2: SGHNT, YENEEA. This CDR3 is CASSPRRLTTGELFF. Written as DNA, the CDR3 is TGTGCCAGCAGCCCCCGCAGGCTTACCACCGGGGAGCTGTTTTTT.

This clonotype showed up many times. The J gene is TRBJ2-7, the V gene TRBV5-5; D may be TRBD2 (5 bases). Germline V gives CDR1 SGHKS, CDR2 YYEKEE (reference sequence). The CDR3 runs to 15 residues. The V end lost 5 bases, the J end lost 6 bases, and 21 bases lay between the germline ends. The CDR3 loop is CASRPRTEEVSEQYF. CDR3 nucleotides: TGTGCCAGCAGACCTCGGACGGAGGAGGTCTCCGAGCAGTACTTC.

The chain couples TRBV7-6 to TRBJ1-1, with 8 bases lining up with TRBD1. The germline V gene has CDR1 SGHVS and CDR2 FNYEAQ. With V trimmed by 4 bases and J by 2 bases, 6 bases remained unmatched. This CDR3 has 15 residues. CDR3 sequence reads: CASSSRTGHNTEAFF. CDR3 coding DNA: TGTGCCAGCAGCTCCCGGACAGGGCACAACACTGAAGCTTTCTTT. Variable domain in full (rest from reference TRBV7-6 and TRBJ1-1): GAGVSQSPRYKVTKRGQDVALRCDPISGHVSLYWYRQALGQGPEFLTYFNYEAQQDKSGLPNDRFSAERPEGSISTLTIQRTEQRDSAMYRCASSSRTGHNTEAFFGQGTRLTVV.

This clonotype came up a few times. Possible read error: a much larger clone is one base away. The CDR3 does not end in the conserved phenylalanine or tryptophan, so this is likely a read error. The CDR3 here is CASSALGGAGTGELFS. CDR3 bases: TGTGCCAGTAGTGCTCTAGGGGGGGCGGGGACCGGGGAGCTGTTTTCT. The V and J genes are TRBV19 and TRBJ2-2; D perhaps matches TRBD2 (7 bases). Germline-derived CDR1 and CDR2 are LNHDA and SQIVND (reference sequence). The V gene lost 5 bases and the J gene lost 5 bases, with 18 bases spanning the gap. This CDR3 comprises 16 residues.

This clonotype has ten or more counts. This chain links TRBV11-2 with TRBJ2-1; 8 positions agree with TRBD1. V dropped 0 bases and J dropped 4; count of bases not matched to a gene: 8. The CDR3 is made up of 17 amino acids. Germline CDR1 SGHAT, CDR2 FQNNGV. The CDR3 region is CASSLEYRGLVYNEQFF. Here the CDR3 DNA reads TGTGCCAGCAGCTTAGAGTACAGGGGGTTGGTATACAATGAGCAGTTCTTC.

The chain employs TRBV3-1 and TRBJ2-2; a weak D match, TRBD1 (6 bases). CDR1 is LGHDT and CDR2 is YNNKEL in the germline V gene (reference sequence). With 4 bases removed from V and 4 bases from J, the gap between germline ends came to 16 bases. This CDR3 region has 16 residues. As DNA, the CDR3 is TGTGCCAGCAGCCCTTGGAGCACGACAGGCACCGGGGAGCTGTTTTTT. Protein: CASSPWSTTGTGELFF.

This clonotype occurred many times. The rearrangement links TRBV20-1 to TRBJ2-1, with D perhaps TRBD2 (7 bases). V was trimmed by 1 base and J by 3 bases, leaving 16 bases between them. Germline CDR1 DFQATT, CDR2 SNEGSKA (reference sequence). The CDR3 has 16 amino acids. Written as DNA, the CDR3 is TGCAGTGCTAGAGGGGGGGCGGGGGAGAACTACAATGAGCAGTTCTTC. Translation: CSARGGAGENYNEQFF.